Included here is one T cell receptor (beta chain) sequence, with context. What it recognizes is unknown. This sample was included in a study of cytomegalovirus exposure and HLA in healthy donors. General study points: A list of 164 TCR beta chains associated with cytomegalovirus was given. On later analysis, the bulk of CMV-associated TCR beta chains appeared to be HLA-restricted. Most TCR sequences were seen very rarely across donors, but some public TCRs occurred in many.

J gave up 0 bases and V 10 bases, and 6 bases lay outside the gene matches. The CDR3 is made up of 14 amino acids. The germline gives CDR1 ENHRY, CDR2 SYGVKD. 13 Jbeta primers and 60 Vbeta primers were used for the PCR. Methods used by the authors: Counted up in a later analysis, unique TCR beta chains came to about 83 million, with around 9.9 million shared. Assay used: immunoSEQ multiplex PCR; TCRdb lists only in-frame clones, some missing. V, J and clone size are those of that table, while D and trimming were read from the DNA. The repertoire has under 200,000 clones, about 79% of them found once; the top ten carry about 2.5%.

Sequencing was done on a sample of PBMCs. This TCR was sampled from a woman aged 45 to 65 in good health and CMV-seronegative. This chain connects TRBV10-3 to TRBJ1-3; 7 bases align to TRBD1. CDR3 nucleotides: TGTGCCAACCGACAGGGACCCTCTGGAAACACCATATATTTT. Translation gives CANRQGPSGNTIYF.